A single sample gave rise to the 28 T cell receptor beta chains below, sequenced in a study of T cells in women clearing cervical HPV infection (dated by TCRdb to about 2018). The library came from the immunoSEQ multiplex PCR assay. What TCRdb holds here is the immuneACCESS table cut down to in-frame rearrangements. Part of the clones is not present; checked against another copy, under half of the missing clones reflect an unresolved V gene, and the others are unexplained. The sample table records 29,000 or so clones. The ten largest account for around 2.8% of the sample. Sample: blood buffy coat. These receptors all stem from a woman between 18 and 75 years old with a cervical HPV16 infection that either progressed to CIN3+ or cleared (not recorded which).

A remark on this clone: The read ends 3 residues before the CDR3 terminus; that terminus is restored from the germline J gene. This chain uses TRBV7-9 with TRBJ1-4, with D uncertain. V gave up 3 bases and J gave up 3 bases, with 5 bases separating them. CDR1 SEHNR and CDR2 FQNEAQ come from the germline V gene (reference sequence). There are 13 residues in the CDR3. The DNA read from the CDR3 is TGTGCCAGCAGCTTTCAGGCTAATGAAAAA. It codes for CASSFQANEK. The complete CDR3 sequence is CASSFQANEKLFF.

As concerns this clone: The CDR3 end is not reached by the read, which stops 3 residues before it; the germline J gene fills it in. The chain is built from TRBV20-1 and TRBJ2-1, with D perhaps TRBD2 (6 bases). The germline V and J ends were trimmed by 5 bases and 2 bases, with 16 bases remaining between them. The CDR3 runs 15 residues. Germline V gene lookup returns CDR1 DFQATT and CDR2 SNEGSKA (reference sequence). The covered CDR3 bases are TGCAGTGCTCCTCTAGGGGAGGTCACCTACAATGAG. This encodes CSAPLGEVTYNE. The entire CDR3 reads CSAPLGEVTYNEQFF.

About this clone itself: The read falls 3 residues short of the CDR3 end, and the missing part is taken from the germline J gene. The chain links TRBV18 to TRBJ1-3; D gene unclear. Germline values: CDR1 KGHSH, CDR2 LQKENI. V dropped 6 bases and J dropped 3 bases, with 9 bases sitting between them. The CDR3 sequence is 13 residues long. The covered CDR3 bases are TGTGCCAGCTCGCCGACACATGGAAACACC. This gives the protein CASSPTHGNT. The whole CDR3 protein reads CASSPTHGNTIYF.

On this clone itself: The read ends 3 residues early relative to the CDR3; the germline J gene fills the gap. The rearrangement joins TRBV7-2 to TRBJ2-7; D is undetermined. V lost 1 base, J lost 3 bases, and 7 bases lay in between. Per the germline V gene, CDR1 is SGHTA and CDR2 is FQGNSA. The CDR3 runs 13 residues. The CDR3 sequence: CASSLGSYYEQYF. Incomplete CDR3 DNA: TGTGCCAGCAGCTTAGGTAGCTACTACGAG.

Regarding this clone: The CDR3 end falls 3 residues outside the read, so it is completed with the germline J gene. This chain connects TRBV5-1 to TRBJ1-1; D may be TRBD1 (5 bases). The germline CDR1 and CDR2 sequences are SGHRS and YFSETQ. V lost 4 bases to trimming and J lost 5 bases, with 18 bases between them. The CDR3 sequence is 15 residues long. The chain's CDR3 is CASSQEGRGGTEAFF. CDR3 bases read: TGCGCCAGCAGCCAGGAGGGGCGGGGTGGGACTGAA.

Note on this clone: The CDR3 end is not reached by the read, which stops 3 residues before it; the germline J gene fills it in. The chain carries TRBV27 and TRBJ1-5; the D is unclear. V dropped 2 bases and J dropped 7 bases, with 9 bases sitting between them. Germline CDR1 MNHEY, CDR2 SMNVEV (reference sequence). This CDR3 comprises 13 residues. The sequenced CDR3 bases are TGTGCCAGCAGTTTAAGGGTTGGACAGCCC. Its translation: CASSLRVGQP. The entire CDR3 sequence reads CASSLRVGQPQHF.

Regarding this clone: The sequence runs out 3 residues before the end of the CDR3; the remainder is reconstructed from the germline J gene. The chain is built from TRBV6-4 and TRBJ2-3; a possible D gene is TRBD2 (5 bases). V was cut by 3 bases and J by 5 bases, with 12 bases left in between. This CDR3 has 14 residues. Per germline, CDR1 MRHNA and CDR2 SNTAGT. The CDR3 DNA, read in part, is TGTGCCAGCAGTGAGCTTAGCGAAGGAGATACG. This translates into CASSELSEGDT. Given in full, the CDR3 is CASSELSEGDTQYF.

To note about this clone: The read finishes 3 residues shy of the CDR3 end, and the germline J gene is used to complete it. This sequence joins TRBV30 and TRBJ2-3, with D tentatively TRBD1 (6 bases). CDR3 length equals 13 residues. Germline CDR1 and CDR2: GTSNPN and SVGIG (reference sequence). The V gene lost 5 bases and the J gene lost 1 base, with 10 bases spanning the gap. The part of the CDR3 DNA that was read is TGTGCCTGGGAGAGACAGGGCACAGATACG. This codes for CAWERQGTDT. The full CDR3 is CAWERQGTDTQYF.

Regarding this clone: The read gets to within 3 residues of the CDR3 end, and the germline J gene fills in the rest. The chain combines TRBV5-4 with TRBJ1-1; D perhaps matches TRBD1 (6 bases). The CDR3 length is 12 residues. CDR1 is SGHNT, CDR2 YYREEE, per germline (reference sequence). CDR3 in amino acids: CASSPDSGQAFF. CDR3 bases read: TGTGCCAGCAGCCCGGACAGTGGGCAA. The full variable domain, rest sourced from reference TRBV5-4 and TRBJ1-1, is ETGVTQSPTHLIKTRGQQVTLRCSSQSGHNTVSWYQQALGQGPQFIFQYYREEENGRGNFPPRFSGLQFPNYSSELNVNALELDDSALYLCASSPDSGQAFFGQGTRLTVV.

With regard to this clone: The missing CDR3 end, 3 residues past where the read stops, is filled in from the germline J gene. V usage is TRBV30 and J usage is TRBJ2-5, with 11 bases that match TRBD2. The CDR3 runs to 18 residues. The trim removed 1 base at V and 5 bases at J, leaving 15 bases unmatched. Germline CDR1 is GTSNPN and CDR2 is SVGIG (reference sequence). The CDR3 sequence is CAWSAIPGSGGAKETQYF. The sequenced part of the CDR3 DNA is TGTGCCTGGAGTGCCATCCCGGGTAGCGGGGGGGCGAAGGAGACC.

For this clone: The sequenced fragment ends 3 residues before the CDR3 boundary, so the rest is inferred from the germline J gene. The rearrangement links TRBV20-1 to TRBJ2-7, with 8 bases identical to TRBD2. Losses at the gene ends were 3 bases for V and 5 bases for J; bases not matched to a gene: 12. The CDR3 covers 15 residues. Per germline, CDR1 DFQATT and CDR2 SNEGSKA (reference sequence). The CDR3 DNA, read in part, is TGCAGTGCTAGTAGCCCTAGCGGGCCCTCGAACGAG. This gives the protein CSASSPSGPSNE. The complete CDR3 reads CSASSPSGPSNEQYF.

Turning to this clone: The read stops 3 residues short of the end of the CDR3; the missing end is completed from the germline J gene. The chain joins TRBV7-6 to TRBJ2-1; D is unclear. Germline values: CDR1 SGHVS, CDR2 FNYEAQ. The CDR3 is made up of 11 amino acids. Between the trimmed V and J ends, which lost 5 bases and 6 bases, there was a span of 5 bases. This chain's CDR3 is CASSSANEQFF. The DNA read from the CDR3 is TGTGCCAGCAGCAGCGCCAATGAG.

With regard to this clone: The read comes to an end 3 residues before the CDR3 does, leaving the germline J gene to fill in the end. The chain combines TRBV7-6 with TRBJ2-7; D is uncertain. The CDR3 is 13 residues long. In germline, CDR1 is SGHVS, CDR2 FNYEAQ. The germline V and J ends were trimmed by 3 bases and 1 base, with 7 bases remaining between them. The part of the CDR3 DNA that was read is TGTGCCAGCAGCTTTATGACTTCCTACGAG. It encodes CASSFMTSYE. The full CDR3 reads CASSFMTSYEQYF.

Details on this clone: Coverage ceases 3 residues before the CDR3 finishes, and the germline J gene fills in the end. The rearrangement uses TRBV5-1 and TRBJ2-3; tentative D call: TRBD2 (6 bases). CDR1 and CDR2 from the germline V gene are SGHRS and YFSETQ. CDR3 length equals 14 residues. V lost 3 bases to trimming and J lost 6 bases, with 14 bases between them. CDR3 sequence reads: CASSSGTPSDTQYF. The sequenced CDR3 bases are TGCGCCAGCAGCTCCGGGACTCCGAGCGATACG.

On this clone itself: The sequence runs out 3 residues before the end of the CDR3; the remainder is reconstructed from the germline J gene. The chain uses TRBV4-2 and TRBJ2-1, with 7 nucleotides matching TRBD2. Per the germline V gene, CDR1 is LGHNA and CDR2 is YNFKEQ. Unmatched junction bases numbered 9, after V lost 1 base and J lost 9 bases. This CDR3 contains 15 residues. This CDR3 reads CASSQGEGVRGEQFF. CDR3 bases read: TGTGCCAGCAGCCAAGGGGAGGGCGTAAGGGGTGAG.

Concerning this clone itself: The read ends 3 residues shy of where the CDR3 ends; the end is completed using the germline J gene. The genes are TRBV7-2 and TRBJ1-2; 7 bases align to TRBD1. The germline V gene has CDR1 SGHTA and CDR2 FQGNSA. CDR3 length equals 15 residues. Trimming cost V 0 bases and J 0 bases; bases outside gene matches: 1. This chain's CDR3 is CASSLATGANYGYTF. The CDR3 bases that were read are TGTGCCAGCAGCTTAGCCACAGGGGCTAACTATGGC. The complete variable domain, with remaining parts taken from reference TRBV7-2 and TRBJ1-2, reads GAGVSQSPSNKVTEKGKDVELRCDPISGHTALYWYRQSLGQGLEFLIYFQGNSAPDKSGLPSDRFSAERTGGSVSTLTIQRTQQEDSAVYLCASSLATGANYGYTFGSGTRLTVV.

Concerning this clone: The read finishes 3 residues shy of the CDR3 end, and the germline J gene is used to complete it. The chain is built from TRBV18 and TRBJ1-1; D uncertain. V shed 3 bases and J shed 0 bases, with 11 bases lying between them. The CDR3 contains 15 residues. CDR1 and CDR2 (germline): KGHSH, LQKENI. Here the CDR3 reads CASSPSGLMNTEAFF. The covered CDR3 bases are TGTGCCAGCTCACCGAGCGGACTCATGAACACTGAA.

A remark on this clone: The read falls 3 residues short of the CDR3 end, and the missing part is taken from the germline J gene. The chain has TRBV15 and TRBJ2-1; a weak D match, TRBD2 (6 bases). V was cut by 10 bases and J by 4 bases, with 11 bases left in between. The CDR3 has 12 residues. Germline loops: CDR1 LNHNV, CDR2 YYDKDF (reference sequence). CDR3 region: CASSGGYNEQFF. The sequenced part of the CDR3 DNA is TGTGCCAGTAGCGGTGGATACAATGAG.

A note on this clone: Read data end 3 residues before the CDR3 end; the end is taken from the germline J gene. This rearrangement joins TRBV5-1 to TRBJ2-3; possible D gene TRBD2, 6 bases. Germline values: CDR1 SGHRS, CDR2 YFSETQ. The CDR3 length is 16 residues. Trimming removed 2 bases from V and 2 bases from J, with 15 bases in between. This CDR3 is CASSFIRSRDTDTQYF. The sequenced part of the CDR3 DNA is TGCGCCAGCAGCTTCATTAGGTCGCGGGACACAGATACG.

Turning to this clone: Sequencing ends 3 residues short of the CDR3 end; the germline J gene provides the rest. The chain employs TRBV5-1 and TRBJ1-1; 8 bases map to TRBD1. This CDR3 spans 13 amino acids. Germline-derived CDR1 and CDR2 are SGHRS and YFSETQ. The CDR3 region is CASSFGQGGEAFF. The sequenced part of the CDR3 DNA is TGCGCCAGCAGCTTTGGACAGGGTGGGGAA. Variable domain in full (rest from reference TRBV5-1 and TRBJ1-1): KAGVTQTPRYLIKTRGQQVTLSCSPISGHRSVSWYQQTPGQGLQFLFEYFSETQRNKGNFPGRFSGRQFSNSRSEMNVSTLELGDSALYLCASSFGQGGEAFFGQGTRLTVV.

Regarding this clone: Read sequence stops 3 residues before the CDR3 end, and the germline J gene provides the missing end. The V gene is TRBV20-1, the J gene TRBJ2-5, with TRBD2 matching over 8 bases. The V and J ends lost 1 base and 5 bases, in that order; junction bases with no gene match: 6. There are 14 residues in the CDR3. Germline V gene data show CDR1 as DFQATT and CDR2 as SNEGSKA (reference sequence). CDR3 bases read: TGCAGTGCTAGAGGAGCGGGAGTAGGGGAGACC. Protein sequence: CSARGAGVGET. The whole CDR3 protein is CSARGAGVGETQYF.

Note on this clone: The sequenced fragment ends 3 residues before the CDR3 boundary, so the rest is inferred from the germline J gene. The chain employs TRBV20-1 and TRBJ2-7; tentatively, D is TRBD2 (7 bases). Between the trimmed V and J ends, which lost 1 base and 0 bases, there was a span of 16 bases. The germline V gene has CDR1 DFQATT and CDR2 SNEGSKA (reference sequence). This CDR3 has 16 amino acids. CDR3 protein: CSARVGGLRSSYEQYF. The CDR3 bases that were read are TGCAGTGCTAGAGTGGGGGGGCTAAGGAGCTCCTACGAG.

Remarks on this clone: The read finishes 3 residues shy of the CDR3 end, and the germline J gene is used to complete it. The V and J genes are TRBV13 and TRBJ1-1, with D hard to call. Germline assignment: CDR1 PRHDT and CDR2 FYEKMQ (reference sequence). This CDR3 spans 15 amino acids. Trimming stripped 2 bases from V and 3 bases from J, with 13 bases between. CDR3 DNA, as far as it was read: TGTGCCAGCAGCTTACTTAAAAAGGTGGACACTGAA. It translates to CASSLLKKVDTE. The whole CDR3 protein reads CASSLLKKVDTEAFF.

As regards this clone: The CDR3 end falls 3 residues outside the read, so it is completed with the germline J gene. V and J are TRBV18 and TRBJ1-3; D gene ambiguous. There are 15 residues in the CDR3. Germline V gives CDR1 KGHSH, CDR2 LQKENI. Trimming cost V 4 bases and J 1 base, with 11 bases left between them. The CDR3 is CASSLTDGSGNTIYF. The part of the CDR3 DNA that was read is TGTGCCAGCTCACTAACTGATGGTTCTGGAAACACC.

With regard to this clone: The read stops 3 residues short of the end of the CDR3; the missing end is completed from the germline J gene. The chain links TRBV7-2 to TRBJ2-5; TRBD2 is a possible D gene (6 bases). V lost 2 bases, J lost 5 bases, and 15 bases lay in between. The germline CDR1 and CDR2 sequences are SGHTA and FQGNSA. This CDR3 comprises 15 residues. The CDR3 DNA, read in part, is TGTGCCAGCAGCTTACAGGCTCCTCGGGGGGAGACC. Translated: CASSLQAPRGET. The entire CDR3 protein reads CASSLQAPRGETQYF.

With respect to this clone: This sample includes further DNA sequences coding for the same CDR3. CDR3 in amino acids: CASSGGQGGSYEQYF. The CDR3 bases that were read are TGTGCCAGCAGTGGTGGACAGGGGGGGTCCTACGAG. This chain links TRBV6-1 with TRBJ2-7, with 10 positions matching TRBD1. The CDR3 goes on 3 residues after the read ends, and that part is filled in from the germline J gene. Trimming cost V 4 bases and J 1 base; bases outside gene matches: 4. This CDR3 has 15 residues. Germline V gives CDR1 MNHNS, CDR2 SASEGT.

A remark on this clone: The read ends 3 residues shy of where the CDR3 ends; the end is completed using the germline J gene. The chain employs TRBV13 and TRBJ2-1; 16 bases line up with TRBD2. This CDR3 is 17 amino acids long. Germline V gene lookup returns CDR1 PRHDT and CDR2 FYEKMQ (reference sequence). Trimming at V came to 5 bases and at J to 8 bases, leaving 9 bases not matched to a gene. The CDR3 reads CASSPSPGLAGGDEQFF. The DNA read from the CDR3 is TGTGCCAGCAGCCCCAGCCCGGGACTAGCGGGAGGGGATGAG.

On this clone: Sequencing ends 3 residues short of the CDR3 end; the germline J gene provides the rest. The genes are TRBV7-2 and TRBJ2-1, with 7 positions matching TRBD2. Unmatched junction bases numbered 11, after V lost 5 bases and J lost 7 bases. The CDR3 extends over 15 amino acids. Germline assignment: CDR1 SGHTA and CDR2 FQGNSA. CDR3 DNA, as far as it was read: TGTGCCAGCAGCAGCACTAGCGCTGGTGTGAATGAG. Translated: CASSSTSAGVNE. The CDR3, in full, reads CASSSTSAGVNEQFF.